This TCR beta chain came from a study of CD8 T cells in Susac syndrome. This CDR3 has 16 residues. V lost 3 bases to trimming and J lost 0 bases, with 13 bases between them. Germline V gene sequence: CDR1 MGHRA, CDR2 YSYEKL. This clonotype came up once. Random-hexamer reverse transcription was applied to about 0.45 to 1 ug RNA. Amplification of TCR beta CDR3 spanned 54 Vbeta and 13 Jbeta via immunoSEQ multiplex PCR. MiXCR, applied by TCRdb to the immunoSEQ multiplex PCR reads, yields one record per CDR3 protein. The sample shows nearly 200,000 distinct CDR3 sequences, roughly 96% of them seen only once. Each multiple sclerosis control was a treatment-naive patient with relapsing-remitting disease that was either stable or active.

The sequence derives from a human donor with multiple sclerosis. The V and J genes are TRBV4-1 and TRBJ2-3; D unresolved. Specimen: CD4+ T cells from PBMCs. CDR3 sequence reads: CASSHATIPSTDTQYF. The DNA for the CDR3 is TGCGCCAGCAGCCACGCTACGATTCCTAGCACAGATACGCAGTATTTT.